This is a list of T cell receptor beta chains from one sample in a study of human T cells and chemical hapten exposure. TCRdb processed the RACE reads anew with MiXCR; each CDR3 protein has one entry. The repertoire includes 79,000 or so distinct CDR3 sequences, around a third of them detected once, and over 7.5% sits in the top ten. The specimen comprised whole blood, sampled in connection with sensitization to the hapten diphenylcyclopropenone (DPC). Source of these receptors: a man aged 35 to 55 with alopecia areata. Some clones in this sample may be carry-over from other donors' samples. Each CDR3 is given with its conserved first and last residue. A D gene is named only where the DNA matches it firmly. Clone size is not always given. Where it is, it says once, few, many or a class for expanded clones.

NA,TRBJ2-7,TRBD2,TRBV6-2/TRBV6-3,CATTSGNEQYF,TGTGCCACTACTAGCGGGAACGAGCAGTACTTC
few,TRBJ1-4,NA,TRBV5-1,CASSLGDSEKLFF,TGCGCCAGCAGCTTGGGGGACTCCGAAAAACTGTTTTTT
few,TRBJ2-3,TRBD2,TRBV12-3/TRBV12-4,CASSPLRERDTQYF,TGTGCCAGCAGCCCCCTGCGGGAGAGAGATACGCAGTATTTT
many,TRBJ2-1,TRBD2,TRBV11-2,CASRTTSGPYNEQFF,TGTGCCAGCAGGACCACTAGCGGTCCCTACAATGAGCAGTTCTTC
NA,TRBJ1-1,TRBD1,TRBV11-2,CASSQGTAQPTEAFF,TGTGCCAGCAGCCAAGGGACAGCCCAACCCACTGAAGCTTTCTTT
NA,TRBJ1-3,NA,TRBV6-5,CASSRSQDSGNTIYF,TGTGCCAGCAGCAGATCTCAAGACTCTGGAAACACCATATATTTT
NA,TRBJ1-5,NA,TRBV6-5,CASSYEPASSPQHF,TGTGCCAGCAGCTACGAGCCGGCTTCCTCGCCCCAGCATTTT
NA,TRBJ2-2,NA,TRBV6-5,CASRKTPSGTGELFF,TGTGCCAGCAGAAAGACTCCCTCAGGGACCGGGGAGCTGTTTTTT
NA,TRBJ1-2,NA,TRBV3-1,CASSRAGNNYGYTF,TGTGCCAGCAGCAGGGCAGGGAATAACTATGGCTACACCTTC
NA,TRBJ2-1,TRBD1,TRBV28,CASSPLGTGKAWRQFF,TGTGCCAGCAGCCCCCTAGGGACAGGGAAGGCCTGGAGGCAGTTCTTC
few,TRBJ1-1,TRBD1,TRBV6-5,CASSSLNSQGDVTEAFF,TGTGCCAGCAGCTCATTAAACTCACAGGGGGACGTCACTGAAGCTTTCTTT
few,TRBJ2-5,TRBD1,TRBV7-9,CASSWTGEETQYF,TGTGCCAGCAGCTGGACAGGGGAAGAGACCCAGTACTTC
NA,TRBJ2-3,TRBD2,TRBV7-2,CASSLRAGGRADTQYF,TGTGCCAGCAGCTTAAGAGCGGGAGGGAGGGCAGATACGCAGTATTTT
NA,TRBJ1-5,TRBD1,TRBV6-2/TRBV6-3,CASSPRAGGKQPQHF,TGTGCCAGCAGTCCCCGAGCAGGGGGAAAACAGCCCCAGCATTTT
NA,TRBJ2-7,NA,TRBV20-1,CSANDRAGGTYEQYF,TGCAGTGCTAACGACAGGGCCGGGGGCACCTACGAGCAGTACTTC
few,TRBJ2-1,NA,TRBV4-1,CASSQDRGTLLWQFF,TGCGCCAGCAGCCAAGATAGGGGGACCCTTCTATGGCAGTTCTTC
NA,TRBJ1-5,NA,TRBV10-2,CASSENGSNQPQHF,TGCGCCAGCAGTGAAAATGGAAGCAATCAGCCCCAGCATTTT
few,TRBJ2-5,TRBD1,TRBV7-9,CASSHRPDRVEETQYF,TGTGCCAGCAGCCACCGGCCTGACAGGGTGGAGGAGACCCAGTACTTC
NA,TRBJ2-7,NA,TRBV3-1,CASSQAAATYEQYF,TGTGCCAGCAGCCAAGCCGCGGCTACGTACGAGCAGTACTTC
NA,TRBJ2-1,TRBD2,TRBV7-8,CASSLMWGGVDEQFF,TGTGCCAGCAGCTTAATGTGGGGGGGAGTCGATGAGCAGTTCTTC
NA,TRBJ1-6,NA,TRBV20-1,CSALRAGSPLHF,TGCAGTGCCCTCAGAGCAGGATCACCCCTCCACTTT
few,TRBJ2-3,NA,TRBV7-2,CASSLGASYTDTQYF,TGTGCCAGCAGCTTAGGAGCTAGCTACACAGATACGCAGTATTTT
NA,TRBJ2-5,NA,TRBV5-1,CANPGAETQYF,TGCGCCAACCCCGGGGCAGAGACCCAGTACTTC
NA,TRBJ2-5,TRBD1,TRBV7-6,CASSPRGQGNLETQYF,TGTGCCAGCAGCCCGCGCGGACAGGGTAATTTGGAGACCCAGTACTTC
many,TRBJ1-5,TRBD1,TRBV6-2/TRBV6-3,CASSPGTGHQPQHF,TGTGCCAGCAGCCCGGGGACAGGGCATCAGCCCCAGCATTTT